This T cell receptor (beta chain) was identified in a study of cytomegalovirus exposure and HLA in healthy donors. Study-wide findings and caveats: A few chains tied to CMV proved CMV antigen-specific in vitro. Previous analysis showed most TCR beta V segments were productive about 87% or about 30% of the time.

The CDR3 extends over 16 amino acids. CDR1 is LNHDA, CDR2 SQIVND, per germline (reference sequence). V dropped 5 bases and J dropped 1 base, with 14 bases sitting between them. As to this clone: Its antigen is not identified.

PCR primers comprised 60 Vbeta and 13 Jbeta primers. Original processing methods: Around 11 million shared chains were among the roughly 78 million unique TCR beta chains that a later analysis counted. Assay used: immunoSEQ multiplex PCR; TCRdb lists only in-frame clones, some missing. V, J and clone size derive from that table, while D and trimming were established from the DNA sequence. Of about 130,000 clones listed, more than 80% are singletons. The source material was PBMCs. This TCR came from a man aged 30-40 years in good health and CMV-seronegative. The chain joins TRBV19 to TRBJ2-2; D gene uncertain. The CDR3 nucleotides are TGTGCCAGTAGTCAGAGGATGCGACGGAACACCGGGGAGCTGTTTTTT. Translating gives CASSQRMRRNTGELFF.